The next 29 T cell receptor beta chains were all read from a single sample in a study of blood T cell repertoires in COVID-19. The repertoire was sequenced with immunoSEQ multiplex PCR; TCRdb's copy has only in-frame clones and lacks some. The sample lists about 430,000 clones; approximately 90% were seen once. Sample: PBMCs or T cells enriched from blood (not recorded which). These receptor sequences come from a woman under 30 who had been exposed to COVID-19.

This chain links TRBV19 with TRBJ1-4; maybe TRBD1 (5 bases). Germline CDR1 is LNHDA and CDR2 is SQIVND (reference sequence). Trimming removed 7 bases from V and 5 bases from J, with 14 bases in between. The CDR3 loop spans 14 amino acids. DNA of the CDR3: TGTGCCAGTAAGGGGCAGACCAACAATGAAAAACTGTTTTTT. It translates to CASKGQTNNEKLFF.

The chain is built from TRBV11-2 and TRBJ1-2; no clear D gene. Germline assignment: CDR1 SGHAT and CDR2 FQNNGV. Deletions cut 0 bases from V and 8 bases from J, with 13 bases between. CDR3 length: 14 amino acids. CDR3 sequence: CASSLEFEGFGYTF. In DNA form, the CDR3 reads TGTGCCAGCAGCTTAGAATTCGAGGGATTCGGCTACACCTTC.

The chain employs TRBV15 and TRBJ1-2; D call uncertain. Per germline, CDR1 LNHNV and CDR2 YYDKDF (reference sequence). CDR3 length equals 14 residues. V lost 8 bases and J 0 bases, leaving 13 bases between the germline ends. The CDR3 loop reads CATSLTITNYGYTF. The CDR3 coding sequence is TGTGCCACCTCCCTAACCATAACTAACTATGGCTACACCTTC. The complete variable domain, with remaining parts taken from reference TRBV15 and TRBJ1-2, reads DAMVIQNPRYQVTQFGKPVTLSCSQTLNHNVMYWYQQKSSQAPKLLFHYYDKDFNNEADTPDNFQSRRPNTSFCFLDIRSPGLGDTAMYLCATSLTITNYGYTFGSGTRLTVV.

This rearrangement joins TRBV3-1 (or the pseudogene TRBV3-2) to TRBJ1-2; TRBD1 aligns across 9 bases. Per the germline V gene, CDR1 is LGHDT and CDR2 is YNNKEL (reference sequence). Trimming at V came to 4 bases and at J to 4 bases, leaving 7 bases not matched to a gene. The CDR3 covers 15 residues. CDR3 in amino acids: CASSPGQGMAYGYTF. The CDR3 DNA is TGTGCCAGCAGCCCGGGACAGGGTATGGCCTATGGCTACACCTTC.

The genes are TRBV6-5 and TRBJ1-6, with 8 bases identical to TRBD1. Germline CDR1 reads MNHEY; CDR2 reads SVGAGI. This CDR3 has 15 residues. With V trimmed by 2 bases and J by 4 bases, 1 base remained unmatched. In DNA, the CDR3 is TGTGCCAGCAGTTACCGGACAGGGTATAATTCACCCCTCCACTTT. This gives the protein CASSYRTGYNSPLHF.

The chain joins TRBV28 to TRBJ2-7; D may be TRBD1 (5 bases). CDR3 length: 14 residues. V was trimmed by 2 bases and J by 4 bases, leaving 12 bases between them. The V gene's germline CDR1 is MDHEN and CDR2 SYDVKM. CDR3 nucleotide sequence: TGTGCCAGCAGTTTACCCCAGGGTATTTACGAGCAGTACTTC. It encodes CASSLPQGIYEQYF.

The V call is TRBV6-2 or TRBV6-3, the J call TRBJ2-7; 7 bases line up with TRBD1. This CDR3 region has 16 residues. After removal of 2 bases from V and 6 bases from J, the junction contained 13 bases not matched to a gene. Germline V gene data show CDR1 as MNHEY and CDR2 as SVGEGT. The CDR3, as DNA: TGTGCCAGCAGTTACCCCCGGGACAGTCTTCCTGGCGAGCAGTACTTC. It encodes CASSYPRDSLPGEQYF.

J is TRBJ2-1 and V is TRBV2, with D unresolved. Germline V gene lookup returns CDR1 SNHLY and CDR2 FYNNEI. The V and J ends lost 5 bases and 2 bases respectively, with 7 bases between them. This CDR3 region has 13 residues. The CDR3, as DNA: TGTGCCAGCAGTACAGATACCTACAATGAGCAGTTCTTC. Residues: CASSTDTYNEQFF.

As DNA, the CDR3 is TGTGCCAGCAGTGAATACGGGGTAGCGGGGGTTAGAAACGAGCAGTACTTC. This translates into CASSEYGVAGVRNEQYF. V is TRBV2 and J is TRBJ2-7, with TRBD2 identical over 9 bases. This CDR3 has 17 amino acids. Germline CDR1 is SNHLY and CDR2 is FYNNEI. Trimming took 2 bases from V and 5 from J; bases not matched to a gene: 13.

In nucleotides, the CDR3 is TGTGCCAGCAGTCGTGTGGGGGGAGCGGCGGGAGACAGCGGACGGCAGTACTTC. Its protein is CASSRVGGAAGDSGRQYF. V usage is TRBV28 and J usage is TRBJ2-7; 7 bases map to TRBD2. Germline CDR1 MDHEN, CDR2 SYDVKM. Trimming cost V 5 bases and J 9 bases; bases outside gene matches: 25. The CDR3 runs to 18 residues.

This clone showed up just a few times. The genes are TRBV4-1 and TRBJ2-7; TRBD2 matches at 10 bases. Trimming at V came to 0 bases and at J to 4 bases, leaving 6 bases not matched to a gene. The CDR3 has 16 residues. From germline, CDR1 is MGHRA and CDR2 YSYEKL. As DNA, the CDR3 is TGCGCCAGCAGCCAAGACAGAGCGGGAGGGCGGTACGAGCAGTACTTC. Translated: CASSQDRAGGRYEQYF.

This clone occurred once. The chain carries TRBV28 and TRBJ1-6; D unresolved. The germline V and J ends were trimmed by 4 bases and 0 bases, with 19 bases remaining between them. The germline V gene has CDR1 MDHEN and CDR2 SYDVKM. There are 19 residues in the CDR3. The CDR3 DNA sequence: TGTGCCAGCAGTTACCCCGGGTGGGAGTCCAGCTCCTATAATTCACCCCTCCACTTT. Residues: CASSYPGWESSSYNSPLHF.

The chain employs TRBV20-1 and TRBJ2-7; 8 nucleotides align to TRBD2. Per the germline V gene, CDR1 is DFQATT and CDR2 is SNEGSKA (reference sequence). Trimming cost V 6 bases and J 2 bases; bases outside gene matches: 0. The CDR3 extends over 11 amino acids. CDR3 loop: CSAGLAYEQYF. In DNA, the CDR3 is TGCAGTGCGGGACTAGCCTACGAGCAGTACTTC.

This clone was detected only once. The CDR3 loop is CATSDSGGAEAFF. The CDR3 nucleotides read TGTGCCACCAGTGATTCAGGGGGCGCCGAAGCTTTCTTT. The chain carries TRBV24-1 and TRBJ1-1, with 8 bases aligning to TRBD1. Germline CDR1 and CDR2: KGHDR and SFDVKD. V dropped 2 bases and J dropped 8; count of bases not matched to a gene: 3. CDR3 length equals 13 residues.

The V call is TRBV4-3, the J call TRBJ2-2, with 7 bases aligning to TRBD2. Unmatched junction bases numbered 8, after V lost 0 bases and J lost 7 bases. The length of the CDR3 is 16 residues. CDR1 LGHNA and CDR2 YSLEER come from the germline V gene. CDR3: CASSQDPPGLGGELFF. CDR3 coding DNA: TGCGCCAGCAGCCAAGATCCCCCAGGACTAGGCGGGGAGCTGTTTTTT.

V gene TRBV28 combines with J gene TRBJ2-7, with 11 bases lining up with TRBD2. The CDR3 totals 15 residues. Losses at the gene ends were 3 bases for V and 4 bases for J; bases not matched to a gene: 5. Germline loops: CDR1 MDHEN, CDR2 SYDVKM. CDR3 in amino acids: CASSFTSGSVYEQYF. The DNA for the CDR3 is TGTGCCAGCAGTTTCACTAGCGGGAGTGTGTACGAGCAGTACTTC.

V gene TRBV7-8 combines with J gene TRBJ1-2; perhaps TRBD1 as D (5 bases). This CDR3 contains 12 residues. Between the trimmed V and J ends, which lost 5 bases and 8 bases, there was a span of 12 bases. Germline V CDR1 and CDR2: SGHVS, FQNEAQ. In DNA form, the CDR3 reads TGTGCCAGCAGCCCACGACAGACAGGCTACACCTTC. This translates into CASSPRQTGYTF.

The rearrangement uses TRBV7-8 and TRBJ1-1; 11 positions agree with TRBD1. The CDR3 is 16 amino acids. Germline trimming cut 4 bases from V and 0 bases from J; bases unmatched to any gene: 4. Per germline, CDR1 SGHVS and CDR2 FQNEAQ. CDR3 region: CASSSGQGAMNTEAFF. The CDR3, as DNA: TGTGCCAGCAGCTCAGGACAGGGGGCTATGAACACTGAAGCTTTCTTT.

In DNA, the CDR3 is TGCGCCAGCAGCCAAGACGGGACAGGTTCCTACGAGCAGTACTTC. Amino acid sequence: CASSQDGTGSYEQYF. The rearrangement links TRBV4-3 to TRBJ2-7; 8 nucleotides align to TRBD1. The CDR3 has 15 amino acids. V dropped 0 bases and J dropped 1; count of bases not matched to a gene: 2. Per germline, CDR1 LGHNA and CDR2 YSLEER.

The chain joins TRBV19 to TRBJ2-7, with 9 bases fitting TRBD2. Germline CDR1 is LNHDA and CDR2 is SQIVND (reference sequence). The V gene end was trimmed by 6 bases and the J gene end by 1 base; junction bases not matched to a gene: 4. This CDR3 contains 14 residues. CDR3 sequence: CASRREGPSYEQYF. The CDR3 DNA follows: TGTGCCAGTAGGCGGGAGGGCCCTTCCTACGAGCAGTACTTC.

The CDR3 DNA sequence: TGTGCCTGGAGTAAGGACTTCTCTGAGCAGTTCTTC. This codes for CAWSKDFSEQFF. The rearrangement uses TRBV30 and TRBJ2-1; D is perhaps TRBD2 (5 bases). Germline V gives CDR1 GTSNPN, CDR2 SVGIG (reference sequence). V was pared by 2 bases and J by 9 bases, with 11 bases between. The CDR3 length is 12 residues.

In its sample, this clone was seen once. The V and J genes are TRBV4-1 and TRBJ2-1; 9 nucleotides agree with TRBD2. This CDR3 has 15 amino acids. CDR1 MGHRA and CDR2 YSYEKL come from the germline V gene. With V trimmed by 4 bases and J by 0 bases, 1 base remained unmatched. The CDR3: CASSLSGSSYNEQFF. Here the CDR3 DNA reads TGCGCCAGCAGCCTTAGCGGGAGCTCCTACAATGAGCAGTTCTTC.

The chain recombines TRBV15 with TRBJ1-2; 7 bases line up with TRBD1. CDR3 size: 15 residues. Germline V gene data show CDR1 as LNHNV and CDR2 as YYDKDF (reference sequence). V lost 0 bases, J lost 4 bases, and 5 bases stayed unmatched. The CDR3 nucleotides read TGTGCCACCAGCAGAGATGAGGGACAGCTCTATGGCTACACCTTC. Residues: CATSRDEGQLYGYTF.

This chain uses TRBV29-1 with TRBJ1-5; D call uncertain. From germline, CDR1 is SQVTM and CDR2 ANQGSEA. The CDR3 runs 12 residues. The V and J ends lost 5 bases and 7 bases respectively, with 12 bases between them. For the CDR3, the DNA is TGCAGCGTTCGGCAGGAGGGACAGCCCCAGCATTTT. This codes for CSVRQEGQPQHF.

The chain couples TRBV2 to TRBJ2-2; D is undetermined. The germline gives CDR1 SNHLY, CDR2 FYNNEI. This CDR3 has 15 amino acids. Deletions cut 3 bases from V and 2 bases from J, with 10 bases between. CDR3 region: CASSESLLNTGELFF. In DNA form, the CDR3 reads TGTGCCAGCAGTGAGAGCCTTCTAAACACCGGGGAGCTGTTTTTT.

V usage is TRBV24-1 and J usage is TRBJ2-5; D is uncertain. Germline CDR1 is KGHDR and CDR2 is SFDVKD. The CDR3 runs 12 residues. Trimming stripped 1 base from V and 4 bases from J, with 3 bases between. This CDR3 reads CATSDFSETQYF. The DNA of the CDR3 is TGTGCCACCAGTGATTTCTCAGAGACCCAGTACTTC.

In this sample, this clone turned up a few times. This chain connects TRBV15 to TRBJ1-3, with TRBD1 matching 7 bases. CDR1 LNHNV and CDR2 YYDKDF come from the germline V gene (reference sequence). The V and J ends lost 1 base and 7 bases, in that order; junction bases with no gene match: 13. The CDR3 loop spans 17 amino acids. This CDR3 is CATSRAQIAQTGNTIYF. In DNA form, the CDR3 reads TGTGCCACCAGCAGAGCCCAAATCGCACAGACAGGGAACACCATATATTTT.

The chain uses TRBV15 and TRBJ2-5; possible D gene TRBD1, 6 bases. V lost 2 bases and J 2 bases, leaving 12 bases between the germline ends. Germline CDR1 and CDR2: LNHNV and YYDKDF (reference sequence). The CDR3 extends over 15 amino acids. The CDR3 nucleotides read TGTGCCACCAGCAGAAGTCAGGGGTCTCAAGAGACCCAGTACTTC. It codes for CATSRSQGSQETQYF.

V is TRBV9 and J is TRBJ1-2; TRBD1 aligns across 8 bases. Germline CDR1 reads SGDLS; CDR2 reads YYNGEE. Losses at the gene ends were 4 bases for V and 8 bases for J; bases not matched to a gene: 16. The CDR3 contains 16 residues. In nucleotides, the CDR3 is TGTGCCAGCAGCACAAAACCGGGACAGGATTTATACGGCTACACCTTC. Translated, it gives CASSTKPGQDLYGYTF.